These T cell receptor beta chains were read from a single sample in a study of T cell responses to AZD1222 COVID-19 vaccine. The assay was immunoSEQ multiplex PCR, and TCRdb's table has in-frame clones only and misses some. The sample shows 100,000 or so clones, roughly 87% of them seen only once. The starting material was peripheral blood, obtained on day 0 of AZD1222 vaccination. These receptors were obtained from an adult in good health. CDR3s leave out the opening cysteine and the closing phenylalanine or tryptophan. D genes are given only for firm matches.

D	length	V	J	CDR3
TRBD2	15	TRBV19	TRBJ2-5	ASSTRESGRARETQY
NA	15	TRBV7-9	TRBJ1-5	ASSYDGPWGINQPQH
NA	13	TRBV11-2	TRBJ1-4	ASSSQGAANEKLF
TRBD1	10	TRBV11-2	TRBJ1-1	ASSATGIEAF
TRBD1	14	TRBV18	TRBJ1-1	ASSPFIRGQGAEAF
NA	13	TRBV7-7	TRBJ1-1	ASSPYSSPDTEAF
TRBD1	13	TRBV6-1	TRBJ1-4	ASSEGTAGSEKLF
NA	10	TRBV29-1	TRBJ2-1	SVEQGLDEQF
NA	16	TRBV4-1	TRBJ1-5	ASSQDPARGDLNQPQH
TRBD1	13	TRBV4-1	TRBJ1-4	ASSQATTGVEKLF
NA	11	TRBV7-9	TRBJ2-5	ASSLQGQETQY
TRBD2	16	TRBV4-1	TRBJ2-3	ASSQTLSSGISTDTQY
NA	12	TRBV3-1/TRBV3-2	TRBJ1-3	ASSTTLGANTIY
TRBD2	17	TRBV19	TRBJ2-3	ASSIASPGLAEVTDTQY
NA	12	TRBV28	TRBJ1-2	ASSLGGRGYGYT
TRBD2	18	TRBV4-2	TRBJ2-4	ASSQEVGSGRTGTKNIQY
NA	14	TRBV21-1	NA	ASSRLGGAVTEELF
TRBD2	13	TRBV2	TRBJ2-7	ASSDLSGRNNEQY
NA	14	TRBV7-9	TRBJ2-5	ASSPQASVPKETQY
NA	10	TRBV3-1/TRBV3-2	TRBJ2-5	ASSPSQETQY
NA	9	TRBV7-2	TRBJ1-1	ASSQNTEAF
NA	13	TRBV5-1	TRBJ1-1	ASSSLSPGDTEAF
NA	13	TRBV6-5	TRBJ1-3	ASTKTADSGNTIY
NA	15	TRBV7-9	TRBJ1-4	ASSGLGQTTSYEKLF
TRBD1	11	TRBV27	TRBJ1-2	ASSLDRGHGYT
NA	13	TRBV28	TRBJ2-3	ASRGGSLSTDTQY
NA	14	TRBV10-3	TRBJ1-2	AISGTSGGNNYGYT
TRBD2	15	TRBV11-2	TRBJ2-1	ASSLGKVLAGVGEQF
NA	13	TRBV6-5	TRBJ1-2	ASSYRRSAHYGYT
TRBD1	13	TRBV2	TRBJ1-6	ASSTRQGKESPLH
NA	8	TRBV12-3/TRBV12-4	TRBJ1-3	ASSPDTIY
NA	12	TRBV5-1	TRBJ1-3	ASSLEGVPNTIY
NA	12	TRBV29-1	TRBJ2-4	SVEPNLAKNIQY
NA	11	TRBV5-4	TRBJ2-7	ASSSPAGREQY
NA	12	TRBV28	TRBJ1-1	ASSLVGANTEAF
NA	13	TRBV6-5	TRBJ1-2	ASSPSATSNYGYT
NA	10	TRBV7-9	TRBJ2-3	ASGGRTDTQY
NA	13	TRBV19	TRBJ1-5	ASSRDGLARQPQH
NA	13	TRBV19	TRBJ1-5	ASSTGHYSNQPQH
NA	11	TRBV6-5	TRBJ2-1	ATAPGPYNEQF
TRBD1	15	TRBV6-2/TRBV6-3	TRBJ1-3	ASSSWTGVFSGNTIY
NA	12	TRBV5-1	TRBJ1-5	ASSLGEGNQPQH
TRBD1	11	TRBV10-3	TRBJ1-2	ASSQGADYGYT
NA	11	TRBV28	TRBJ2-2	ATVGSNTGELF
NA	13	TRBV7-6	TRBJ1-3	ASSLEGGSGNTIY
NA	14	TRBV30	TRBJ2-7	AWSVGLAIRTYEQY
NA	13	TRBV6-4	TRBJ2-1	ASSDSAGSYNEQF
TRBD1	13	TRBV11-3	TRBJ2-1	ASSLGRTGDNEQF
TRBD1	13	TRBV19	TRBJ1-1	ASSISGTVNTEAF